Each of the 30 T cell receptor beta chains below was sequenced from the same sample in a study of blood T cells in healthy people across ages. It was with a sample-barcoded 5' primer and a J-beta primer mix that a second PCR of about 6 to 11 cycles was run. MiXCR, applied by TCRdb to the 5' RACE reads, yields one record per CDR3 protein. This sample has fewer than 950,000 distinct CDR3 sequences, with roughly 53% found just once. Sequenced input: blood. Receptors were obtained from a man older than 75 in good health.

J is TRBJ2-1 and V is TRBV4-1; 7 nucleotides line up with TRBD2. The CDR3 contains 18 residues. The ends lost 4 bases at V and 3 bases at J; junction bases unmatched: 15. Germline values: CDR1 MGHRA, CDR2 YSYEKL. CDR3 in DNA: TGCGCCAGCAGCCTCATCGCCCCCGCGGGAGCGGGCTACAATGAGCAGTTCTTC. Translating gives CASSLIAPAGAGYNEQFF.

In its sample, this clonotype was seen a few times. The DNA for the CDR3 is TGCAGCGTTAGAGGGGGCCGACAGCAAAGGATGTATGGCTACACCTTC. Translation: CSVRGGRQQRMYGYTF. This chain uses TRBV29-1 with TRBJ1-2; TRBD1 matches 7 bases. Germline V gene sequence: CDR1 SQVTM, CDR2 ANQGSEA. Unmatched junction bases numbered 17, after V lost 5 bases and J lost 5 bases. This CDR3 region has 16 residues. The full variable domain, its missing parts supplied by reference TRBV29-1 and TRBJ1-2, is SAVISQKPSRDICQRGTSLTIQCQVDSQVTMMFWYRQQPGQSLTLIATANQGSEATYESGFVIDKFPISRPNLTFSTLTVSNMSPEDSSIYLCSVRGGRQQRMYGYTFGSGTRLTVV.

This clonotype was observed a handful of times. The chain employs TRBV19 and TRBJ1-5; no definite D call. Per the germline V gene, CDR1 is LNHDA and CDR2 is SQIVND (reference sequence). This CDR3 contains 14 residues. Trimming took 3 bases from V and 3 from J, leaving 9 bases between them. This CDR3 is CASSMPAHNQPQHF. CDR3 DNA sequence: TGTGCCAGTAGTATGCCGGCCCACAATCAGCCCCAGCATTTT.

V is TRBV3-1 and J is TRBJ2-7; D is unclear. In germline, CDR1 is LGHDT, CDR2 YNNKEL (reference sequence). This CDR3 region has 13 residues. V lost 6 bases, J lost 2 bases, and 11 bases lay in between. The CDR3 here is CASRPTSAYEQYF. As DNA, the CDR3 is TGTGCCAGCAGACCCACAAGCGCCTACGAGCAGTACTTC.

J is TRBJ1-2 and V is TRBV20-1; TRBD1 might be the D (5 bases). The germline V and J ends were trimmed by 0 bases and 1 base, with 18 bases remaining between them. The CDR3 contains 17 residues. Germline V gene sequence: CDR1 DFQATT, CDR2 SNEGSKA (reference sequence). The CDR3 DNA sequence: TGCAGTGCTAGAGATCGCCTCGGCGGGACCATTAACTATGGCTACACCTTC. Amino acids: CSARDRLGGTINYGYTF.

This clonotype has just a few counts. The V call is TRBV3-1, the J call TRBJ1-1; D is possibly TRBD1 (5 bases). Trimming took off 1 base at V and 3 bases at J, with 9 bases between the two ends. CDR1 and CDR2 from the germline V gene are LGHDT and YNNKEL (reference sequence). The CDR3 contains 14 residues. The CDR3 is CASSQAGTDTEAFF. The CDR3 DNA reads as TGTGCCAGCAGCCAAGCGGGGACGGACACTGAAGCTTTCTTT.

This clonotype was observed a single time. This chain's CDR3 is CSARVYLGAPSKDEQFF. Here the CDR3 DNA reads TGCAGTGCTAGAGTCTATTTGGGCGCCCCCTCGAAAGATGAGCAGTTCTTC. V usage is TRBV20-1 and J usage is TRBJ2-1; D is unresolved. CDR3 length equals 17 residues. Germline lookup yields CDR1 DFQATT and CDR2 SNEGSKA (reference sequence). V lost 1 base and J lost 8, with 24 bases in between.

This clonotype was detected a few times. The junction differs from germline at one of its ends, possibly a read error. The V gene is TRBV2, the J gene TRBJ1-2, with a tentative D call TRBD1 (5 bases). The CDR3 extends over 12 amino acids. CDR1 is SNHLY, CDR2 FYNNEI, per germline. The DNA of the CDR3 is TGTGCCAGCAGGGAAGTACGAGGGGATCACACCTTC. Translating it yields CASREVRGDHTF.

V gene TRBV28 combines with J gene TRBJ2-7, with D unresolved. The V and J ends lost 2 bases and 1 base respectively, with 6 bases between them. The CDR3 contains 13 residues. The germline CDR1 and CDR2 sequences are MDHEN and SYDVKM. CDR3 sequence: CASSLPRSYEQYF. DNA of the CDR3: TGTGCCAGCAGTTTACCGAGATCCTACGAGCAGTACTTC.

The J gene is TRBJ2-2, the V gene TRBV29-1, with D unresolved. Trimming removed 6 bases at V and 1 base at J, with 6 bases between. Germline CDR1 and CDR2: SQVTM and ANQGSEA. The CDR3 totals 12 residues. CDR3 residues: CSVAENTGELFF. CDR3 coding DNA: TGCAGCGTCGCGGAGAACACCGGGGAGCTGTTTTTT.

The chain recombines TRBV9 with TRBJ1-6; tentative D call: TRBD1 (6 bases). With 3 bases removed from V and 10 bases from J, the gap between germline ends came to 20 bases. Germline V CDR1 and CDR2: SGDLS, YYNGEE. This CDR3 has 16 amino acids. The CDR3 DNA is TGTGCCAGCAGCGCATCCCGGGACACCCGCGGGTCACCCCTCCACTTT. It is translated as CASSASRDTRGSPLHF.

Worth noting for this clonotype: One end of the junction does not line up with germline, which may come from a read error. The gene calls are TRBV6-5 and TRBJ1-2, with no clear D. CDR3 length equals 13 residues. Germline V gene sequence: CDR1 MNHEY, CDR2 SVGAGI. CDR3 sequence: CASSPGRLDGHTF. Here the CDR3 DNA reads TGTGCCAGCAGCCCCGGGCGTCTCGATGGCCACACCTTC.

This clonotype was found a few times. The V gene is TRBV7-2, the J gene TRBJ1-1; D is possibly TRBD1 (5 bases). Between the trimmed V and J ends, which lost 2 bases and 2 bases, there was a span of 9 bases. The V gene's germline CDR1 is SGHTA and CDR2 FQGNSA. The CDR3 is 14 residues long. CDR3 amino acids: CASSLWGPNTEAFF. CDR3 DNA sequence: TGTGCCAGCAGCTTATGGGGCCCAAACACTGAAGCTTTCTTT.

In DNA form, the CDR3 reads TGTGCCAGCAGCGTGGCCGGGACAGGGTCTCGAGGCTACACCTTC. It codes for CASSVAGTGSRGYTF. The J gene is TRBJ1-2, the V gene TRBV9, with 9 positions matching TRBD1. J lost 8 bases, V lost 2 bases, and 10 bases had no gene match. The CDR3 runs to 15 residues. Looked up from germline, CDR1 is SGDLS and CDR2 is YYNGEE.

The chain carries TRBV27 and TRBJ2-1, with 11 bases fitting TRBD1. CDR3 length equals 14 residues. J lost 6 bases, V lost 10 bases, and 8 bases had no gene match. Germline V lookup: CDR1 MNHEY, CDR2 SMNVEV (reference sequence). The CDR3 nucleotides read TGTGCCATCTCTGCCGGGACAGGGGGCAATGAGCAGTTCTTC. This encodes CAISAGTGGNEQFF.

The chain couples TRBV5-5 to TRBJ1-6; 7 positions match TRBD1. Looked up from germline, CDR1 is SGHKS and CDR2 is YYEKEE (reference sequence). Trimming removed 3 bases from V and 0 bases from J; junction bases left unmatched: 6. The CDR3 loop spans 17 amino acids. This CDR3 is CASSYLQGSSYNSPLHF. CDR3 DNA: TGTGCCAGCAGCTATCTACAGGGGAGCTCCTATAATTCACCCCTCCACTTT.

The chain joins TRBV19 to TRBJ2-5, with D perhaps matching TRBD2 (6 bases). Between the trimmed V and J ends, which lost 6 bases and 1 base, there was a span of 15 bases. The CDR3 loop spans 15 amino acids. Germline loops: CDR1 LNHDA, CDR2 SQIVND (reference sequence). The CDR3 loop is CASRGSSGIQETQYF. The CDR3 nucleotides are TGTGCCAGTAGAGGGAGTAGCGGAATCCAAGAGACCCAGTACTTC.

The chain is built from TRBV25-1 and TRBJ2-7, with D unclear. CDR3 length: 13 amino acids. The germline V gene has CDR1 MGHDK and CDR2 SYGVNS. V dropped 8 bases and J dropped 0 bases, with 11 bases sitting between them. The CDR3 bases are TGTGCCAGCGCCTGGTACGGCTCCTACGAGCAGTACTTC. Amino acids: CASAWYGSYEQYF.

V and J are TRBV21-1 and TRBJ2-1; no check of the table's D call, TRBD2, against the DNA was made. TRBV21-1 has pseudogene status. This CDR3 is built from 16 residues. CDR3 protein: CASSKSVKRTYNEQFF. CDR3 sequence (DNA): TGTGCCAGCAGCAAATCGGTAAAGCGGACCTACAATGAGCAGTTCTTC.

This rearrangement joins TRBV9 to TRBJ2-7, with D possibly being TRBD1 (5 bases). The CDR3 has 15 amino acids. V lost 3 bases and J lost 3, with 16 bases in between. The germline V gene has CDR1 SGDLS and CDR2 YYNGEE. CDR3 amino acids: CASSAVQGLGYEQYF. DNA of the CDR3: TGTGCCAGCAGCGCCGTCCAGGGTCTGGGCTACGAGCAGTACTTC.

The CDR3 region has the DNA TGTGCCAGCAGCTTAGACCTCGGGACTAGCGGGATTGAGCAGTTCTTC. This codes for CASSLDLGTSGIEQFF. The chain combines TRBV11-2 with TRBJ2-1; TRBD2 agrees at 13 bases. Per germline, CDR1 SGHAT and CDR2 FQNNGV. After removal of 0 bases from V and 9 bases from J, the junction contained 5 bases not matched to a gene. CDR3 length: 16 amino acids.

This rearrangement joins TRBV6-1 to TRBJ2-1, with D perhaps TRBD2 (6 bases). The CDR3 consists of 13 residues. Per germline, CDR1 MNHNS and CDR2 SASEGT. V lost 6 bases and J lost 8, with 14 bases in between. The CDR3 DNA follows: TGTGCCAGCAGGGGGACTCTTTTGGATGAGCAGTTCTTC. It encodes CASRGTLLDEQFF.

This chain uses TRBV12-3 or TRBV12-4 with TRBJ2-3, with 7 bases identical to TRBD1. J was trimmed by 2 bases and V by 6 bases; bases with no gene match: 8. The length of the CDR3 is 15 residues. CDR3 in DNA: TGTGCCAGCAGCTCTACAGGGGCCAACACAGATACGCAGTATTTT. It specifies CASSSTGANTDTQYF.

This rearrangement joins TRBV6-6 to TRBJ2-5, with D possibly TRBD2 on 5 matching bases. The DNA end is a closer match to TRBJ2-7, so the J assignment may be wrong. This CDR3 has 13 residues. Germline assignment: CDR1 MNHNY and CDR2 SVGAGI (reference sequence). The CDR3 spells CASSAQRDTEQYF. The CDR3 DNA is TGTGCCAGCAGTGCACAGAGGGATACCGAGCAGTACTTC.

The V call is TRBV7-2, the J call TRBJ2-3; no definite D call. Trimming took 5 bases from V and 8 from J, leaving 14 bases between them. CDR3 length: 13 residues. Germline V lookup: CDR1 SGHTA, CDR2 FQGNSA. The CDR3 DNA reads TGTGCCAGCAGCCGCCCCGACATTAGTACGCAGTATTTT. Protein: CASSRPDISTQYF.

This clonotype was seen once. This chain links TRBV15 with TRBJ2-7, with unresolved D. This CDR3 comprises 13 residues. V dropped 3 bases and J dropped 1 base, with 7 bases sitting between them. The germline V gene encodes CDR1 LNHNV and CDR2 YYDKDF (reference sequence). The CDR3 is CATSSDTSYEQYF. The CDR3 DNA reads TGTGCCACCAGCAGCGACACATCCTACGAGCAGTACTTC. Full variable domain (rest looked up from reference TRBV15 and TRBJ2-7): DAMVIQNPRYQVTQFGKPVTLSCSQTLNHNVMYWYQQKSSQAPKLLFHYYDKDFNNEADTPDNFQSRRPNTSFCFLDIRSPGLGDTAMYLCATSSDTSYEQYFGPGTRLTVT.

The chain employs TRBV5-1 and TRBJ2-7; D is ambiguous. Germline V gives CDR1 SGHRS, CDR2 YFSETQ. V was pared by 0 bases and J by 0 bases, with 7 bases between. The length of the CDR3 is 14 residues. CDR3 sequence (DNA): TGCGCCAGCAGCTTGGCCTATCTCTCCTACGAGCAGTACTTC. Its protein is CASSLAYLSYEQYF.

The chain recombines TRBV2 with TRBJ2-6, with unresolved D. The V gene lost 3 bases and the J gene lost 4 bases, with 13 bases spanning the gap. The CDR3 has 16 residues. Per the germline V gene, CDR1 is SNHLY and CDR2 is FYNNEI. This CDR3 is CASSDYVGSGANVLTF. The CDR3 DNA reads TGTGCCAGCAGTGACTATGTTGGGTCCGGGGCCAACGTCCTGACTTTC.

V and J are TRBV29-1 and TRBJ1-2; 8 bases match TRBD1. The length of the CDR3 is 12 residues. The V and J ends lost 3 bases and 6 bases, in that order; junction bases with no gene match: 3. Looked up from germline, CDR1 is SQVTM and CDR2 is ANQGSEA. The CDR3 loop reads CSVEVTGDGYTF. The CDR3 bases are TGCAGCGTTGAGGTGACAGGGGATGGCTACACCTTC.

The chain combines TRBV20-1 with TRBJ2-5, with D possibly matching TRBD2 (6 bases). V was trimmed by 7 bases and J by 1 base, leaving 10 bases between them. The CDR3 runs to 12 residues. The germline gives CDR1 DFQATT, CDR2 SNEGSKA (reference sequence). The CDR3 protein is CSVTAGQETQYF. The CDR3 bases are TGCAGTGTCACAGCGGGCCAAGAGACCCAGTACTTC.